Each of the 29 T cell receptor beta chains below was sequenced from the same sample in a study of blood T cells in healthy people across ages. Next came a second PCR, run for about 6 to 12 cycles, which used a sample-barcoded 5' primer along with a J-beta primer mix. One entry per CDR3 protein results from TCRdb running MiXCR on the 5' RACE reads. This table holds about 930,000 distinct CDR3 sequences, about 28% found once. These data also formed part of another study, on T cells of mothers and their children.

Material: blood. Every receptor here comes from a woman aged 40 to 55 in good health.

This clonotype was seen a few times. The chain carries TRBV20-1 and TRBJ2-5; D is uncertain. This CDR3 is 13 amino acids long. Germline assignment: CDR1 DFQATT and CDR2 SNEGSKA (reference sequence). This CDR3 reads CSQRPGYQETQYF. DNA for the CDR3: TGCAGCCAACGACCTGGGTACCAAGAGACCCAGTACTTC.

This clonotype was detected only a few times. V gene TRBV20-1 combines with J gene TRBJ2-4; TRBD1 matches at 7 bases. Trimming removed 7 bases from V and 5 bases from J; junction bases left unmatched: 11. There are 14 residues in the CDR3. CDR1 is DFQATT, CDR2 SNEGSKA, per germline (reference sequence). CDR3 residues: CSGNVGQSQNIQYF. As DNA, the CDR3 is TGCAGTGGTAACGTGGGACAGTCGCAAAACATTCAGTACTTC.

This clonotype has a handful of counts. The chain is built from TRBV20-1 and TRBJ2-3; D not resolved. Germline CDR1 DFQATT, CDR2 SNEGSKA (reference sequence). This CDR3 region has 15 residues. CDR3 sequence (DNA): TGCAGCCAAGACCGCCCGTCCGACCGCACAGATACGCAGTATTTT. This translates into CSQDRPSDRTDTQYF.

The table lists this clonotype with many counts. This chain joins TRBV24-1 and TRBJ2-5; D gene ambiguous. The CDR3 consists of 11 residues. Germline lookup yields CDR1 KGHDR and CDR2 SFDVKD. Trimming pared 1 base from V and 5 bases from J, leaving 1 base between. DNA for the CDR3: TGTGCCACCAGTGATTTCGAGACCCAGTACTTC. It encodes CATSDFETQYF.

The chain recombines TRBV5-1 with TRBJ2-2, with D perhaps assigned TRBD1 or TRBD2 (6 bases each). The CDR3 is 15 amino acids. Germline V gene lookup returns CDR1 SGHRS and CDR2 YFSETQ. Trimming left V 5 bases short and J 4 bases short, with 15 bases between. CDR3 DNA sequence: TGCGCCAGCAGGCCCCTGGGGGGCCGCACCGGGGAGCTGTTTTTT. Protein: CASRPLGGRTGELFF.

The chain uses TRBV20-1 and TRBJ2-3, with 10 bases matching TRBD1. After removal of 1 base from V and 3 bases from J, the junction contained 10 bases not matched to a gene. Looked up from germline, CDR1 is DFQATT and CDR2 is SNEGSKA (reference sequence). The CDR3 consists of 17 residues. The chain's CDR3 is CSARGGLWGQGTDTQYF. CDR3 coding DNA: TGCAGTGCTAGAGGGGGGCTTTGGGGACAGGGGACAGATACGCAGTATTTT.

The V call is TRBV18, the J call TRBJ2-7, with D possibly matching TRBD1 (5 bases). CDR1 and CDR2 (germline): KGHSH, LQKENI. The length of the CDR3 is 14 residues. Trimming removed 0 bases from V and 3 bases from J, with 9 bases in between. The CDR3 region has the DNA TGTGCCAGCTCACCACCGCAAGGGGTCTACGAGCAGTACTTC. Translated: CASSPPQGVYEQYF. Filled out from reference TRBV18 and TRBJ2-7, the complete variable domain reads NAGVMQNPRHLVRRRGQEARLRCSPMKGHSHVYWYRQLPEEGLKFMVYLQKENIIDESGMPKERFSAEFPKEGPSILRIQQVVRGDSAAYFCASSPPQGVYEQYFGPGTRLTVT.

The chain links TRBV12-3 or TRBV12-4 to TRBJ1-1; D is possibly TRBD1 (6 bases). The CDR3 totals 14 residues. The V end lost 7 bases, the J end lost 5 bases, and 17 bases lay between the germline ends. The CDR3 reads CASIPTGLRTEAFF. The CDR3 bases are TGTGCCAGCATCCCAACAGGGTTGAGGACTGAAGCTTTCTTT.

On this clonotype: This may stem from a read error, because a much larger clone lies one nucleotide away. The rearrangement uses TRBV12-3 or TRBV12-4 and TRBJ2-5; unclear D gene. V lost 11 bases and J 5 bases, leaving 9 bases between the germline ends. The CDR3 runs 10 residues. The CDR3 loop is CAGSAETQYF. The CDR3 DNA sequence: TGTGCCGGTTCCGCGGAGACCCAGTACTTC.

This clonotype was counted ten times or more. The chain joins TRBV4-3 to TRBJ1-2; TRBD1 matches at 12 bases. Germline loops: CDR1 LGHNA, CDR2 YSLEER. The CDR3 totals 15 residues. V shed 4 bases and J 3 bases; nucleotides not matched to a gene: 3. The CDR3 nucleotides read TGCGCCAGCAGCCCCGGGACAGGGGGCCACTATGGCTACACCTTC. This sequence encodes CASSPGTGGHYGYTF.

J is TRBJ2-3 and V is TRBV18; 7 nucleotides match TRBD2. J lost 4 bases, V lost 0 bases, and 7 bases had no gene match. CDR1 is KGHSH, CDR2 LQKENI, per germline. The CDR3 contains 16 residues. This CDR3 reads CASSPPSLRGADTQYF. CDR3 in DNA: TGTGCCAGCTCACCACCGTCCTTACGGGGGGCAGATACGCAGTATTTT.

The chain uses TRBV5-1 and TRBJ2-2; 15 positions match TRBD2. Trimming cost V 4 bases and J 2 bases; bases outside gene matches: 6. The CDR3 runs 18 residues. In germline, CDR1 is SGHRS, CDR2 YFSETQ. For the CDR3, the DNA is TGCGCCAGCAGCCAGGGACTAGCGGGGGGCCCCAACACCGGGGAGCTGTTTTTT. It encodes CASSQGLAGGPNTGELFF.

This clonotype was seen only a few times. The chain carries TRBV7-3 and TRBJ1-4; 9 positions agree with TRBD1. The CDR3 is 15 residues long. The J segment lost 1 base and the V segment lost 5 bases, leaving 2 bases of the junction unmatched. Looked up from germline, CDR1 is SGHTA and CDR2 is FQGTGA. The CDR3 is CASSPTGGTNEKLFF. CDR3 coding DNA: TGTGCCAGCAGCCCGACAGGGGGAACTAATGAAAAACTGTTTTTT.

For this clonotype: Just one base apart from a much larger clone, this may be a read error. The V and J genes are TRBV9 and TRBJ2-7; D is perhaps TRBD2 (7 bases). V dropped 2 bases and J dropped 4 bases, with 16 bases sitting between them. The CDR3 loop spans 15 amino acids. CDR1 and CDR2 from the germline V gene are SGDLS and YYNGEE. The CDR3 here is CASSVGGLGRYEQYF. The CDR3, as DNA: TGTGCCAGCAGCGTCGGGGGGCTGGGTAGGTACGAGCAGTACTTC.

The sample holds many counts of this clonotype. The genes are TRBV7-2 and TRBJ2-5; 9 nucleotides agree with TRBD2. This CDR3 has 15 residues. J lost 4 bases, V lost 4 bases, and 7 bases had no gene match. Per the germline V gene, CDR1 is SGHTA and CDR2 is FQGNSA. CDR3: CASSSAGTSIETQYF. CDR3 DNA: TGTGCCAGCAGCTCCGCCGGGACTAGCATAGAGACCCAGTACTTC.

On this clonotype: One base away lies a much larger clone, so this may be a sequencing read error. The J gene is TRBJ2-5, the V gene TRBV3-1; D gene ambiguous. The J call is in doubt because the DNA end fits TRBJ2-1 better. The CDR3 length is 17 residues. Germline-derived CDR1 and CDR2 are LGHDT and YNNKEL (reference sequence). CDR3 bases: TGTGCCAGCAGCCAAGATAAGGACGGCCCGTACCAAGAGACCCAGTTCTTC. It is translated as CASSQDKDGPYQETQFF.

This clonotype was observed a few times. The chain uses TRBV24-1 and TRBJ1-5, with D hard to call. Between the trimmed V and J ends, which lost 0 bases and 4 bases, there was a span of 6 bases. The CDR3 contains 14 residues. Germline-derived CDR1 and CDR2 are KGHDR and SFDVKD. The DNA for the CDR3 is TGTGCCACCAGTGATTTGTCGGGTAATCAGCCCCAGCATTTT. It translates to CATSDLSGNQPQHF.

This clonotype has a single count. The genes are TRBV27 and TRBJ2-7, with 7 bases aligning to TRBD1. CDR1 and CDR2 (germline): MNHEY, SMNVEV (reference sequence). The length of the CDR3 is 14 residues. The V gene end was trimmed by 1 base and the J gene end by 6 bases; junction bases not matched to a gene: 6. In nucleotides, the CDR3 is TGTGCCAGCAGTTTATTCGACAGGGAAGGCGAGCAGTACTTC. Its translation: CASSLFDREGEQYF.

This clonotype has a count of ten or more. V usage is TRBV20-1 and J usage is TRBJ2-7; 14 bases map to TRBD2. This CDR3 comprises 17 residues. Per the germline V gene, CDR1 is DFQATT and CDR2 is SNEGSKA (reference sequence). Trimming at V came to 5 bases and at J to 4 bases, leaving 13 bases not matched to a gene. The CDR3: CSAAGTSGGGSGYEQYF. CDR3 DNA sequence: TGCAGTGCTGCCGGGACTAGCGGGGGCGGATCGGGTTACGAGCAGTACTTC.

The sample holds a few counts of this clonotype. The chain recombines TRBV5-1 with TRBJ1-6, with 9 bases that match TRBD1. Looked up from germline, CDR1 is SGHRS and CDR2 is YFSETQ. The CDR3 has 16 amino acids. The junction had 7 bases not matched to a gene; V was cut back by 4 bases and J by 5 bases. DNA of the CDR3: TGCGCCAGCAGCCCTTCCGGGACAGGGAATAATTCACCCCTCCACTTT. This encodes CASSPSGTGNNSPLHF.

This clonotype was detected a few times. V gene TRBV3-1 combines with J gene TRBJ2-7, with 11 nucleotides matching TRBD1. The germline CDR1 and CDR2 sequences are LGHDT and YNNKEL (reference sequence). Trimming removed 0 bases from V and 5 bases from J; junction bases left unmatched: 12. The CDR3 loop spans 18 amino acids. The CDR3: CASSQDRGTGGRSDEQYF. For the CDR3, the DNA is TGTGCCAGCAGCCAAGATCGGGGGACAGGGGGTCGGTCCGACGAGCAGTACTTC.

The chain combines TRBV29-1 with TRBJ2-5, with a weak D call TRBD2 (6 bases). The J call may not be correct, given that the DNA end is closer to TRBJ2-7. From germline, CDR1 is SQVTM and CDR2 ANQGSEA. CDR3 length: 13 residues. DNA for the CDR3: TGCAGCGCCAAAGGGACGGGAGCCTACGAGCAGTACTTC. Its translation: CSAKGTGAYEQYF.

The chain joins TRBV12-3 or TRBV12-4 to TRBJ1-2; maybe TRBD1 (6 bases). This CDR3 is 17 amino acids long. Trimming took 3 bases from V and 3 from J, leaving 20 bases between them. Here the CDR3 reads CASSLLGITGMDYGYTF. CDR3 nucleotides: TGTGCCAGCAGTTTGTTGGGAATAACAGGGATGGACTATGGCTACACCTTC.

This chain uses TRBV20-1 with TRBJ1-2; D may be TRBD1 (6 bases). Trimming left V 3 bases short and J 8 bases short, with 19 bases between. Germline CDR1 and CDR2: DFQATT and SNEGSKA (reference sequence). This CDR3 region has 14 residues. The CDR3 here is CSASQTDRLRGYTF. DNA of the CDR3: TGCAGTGCTAGCCAAACCGACAGGCTGCGGGGCTACACCTTC.

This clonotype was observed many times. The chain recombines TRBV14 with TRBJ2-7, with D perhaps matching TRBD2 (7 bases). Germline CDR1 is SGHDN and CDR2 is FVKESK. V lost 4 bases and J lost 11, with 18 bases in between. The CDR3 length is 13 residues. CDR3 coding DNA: TGTGCCAGCAGCCCCGGGGTGGCGGGGGCAAAGTACTTC. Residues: CASSPGVAGAKYF.

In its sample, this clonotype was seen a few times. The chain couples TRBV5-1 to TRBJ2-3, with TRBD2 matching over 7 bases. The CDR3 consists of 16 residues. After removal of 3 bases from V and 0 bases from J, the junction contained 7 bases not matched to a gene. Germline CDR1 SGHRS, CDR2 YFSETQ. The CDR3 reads CASSSVGGGSTDTQYF. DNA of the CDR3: TGCGCCAGCAGCTCTGTCGGGGGAGGGAGCACAGATACGCAGTATTTT.

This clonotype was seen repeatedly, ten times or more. CDR3 in amino acids: CSARNTMGNYGYTF. CDR3 in DNA: TGCAGTGCTAGAAATACGATGGGAAACTATGGCTACACCTTC. The rearrangement links TRBV20-1 to TRBJ1-2; no definite D call. CDR3 length equals 14 residues. The V end lost 2 bases, the J end lost 2 bases, and 12 bases lay between the germline ends. The germline gives CDR1 DFQATT, CDR2 SNEGSKA (reference sequence).

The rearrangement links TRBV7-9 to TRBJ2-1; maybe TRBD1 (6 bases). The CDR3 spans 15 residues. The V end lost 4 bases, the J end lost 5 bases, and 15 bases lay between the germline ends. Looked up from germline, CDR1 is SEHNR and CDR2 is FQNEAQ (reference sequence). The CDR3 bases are TGTGCCAGCAGCTCGCAGGGGCGACTTAACAATGAGCAGTTCTTC. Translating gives CASSSQGRLNNEQFF.

In DNA, the CDR3 is TGTGCCAGCAGTGAAGGGACAGGTGGCCTTAATTCACCCCTCCACTTT. Translation gives CASSEGTGGLNSPLHF. The chain carries TRBV6-4 and TRBJ1-6; 8 bases align to TRBD1. The CDR3 is 16 amino acids. V lost 3 bases and J lost 6; bases outside the gene matches: 7. The germline CDR1 and CDR2 sequences are MRHNA and SNTAGT.